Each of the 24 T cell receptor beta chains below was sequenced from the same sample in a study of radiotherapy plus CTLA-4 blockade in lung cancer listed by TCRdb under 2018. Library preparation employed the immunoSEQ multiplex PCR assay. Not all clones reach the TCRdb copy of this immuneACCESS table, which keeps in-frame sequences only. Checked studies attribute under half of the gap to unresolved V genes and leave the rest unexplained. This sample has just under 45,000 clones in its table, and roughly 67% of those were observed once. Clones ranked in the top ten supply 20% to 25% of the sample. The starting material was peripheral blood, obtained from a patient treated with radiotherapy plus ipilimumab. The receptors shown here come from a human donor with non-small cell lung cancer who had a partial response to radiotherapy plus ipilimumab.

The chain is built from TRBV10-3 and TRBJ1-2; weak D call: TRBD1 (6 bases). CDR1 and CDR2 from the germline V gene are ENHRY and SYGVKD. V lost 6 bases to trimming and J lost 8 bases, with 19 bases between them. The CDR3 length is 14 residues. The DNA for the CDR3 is TGTGCCATCAGGGATGCTACAGGGAGGGTAGGCTACACCTTC. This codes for CAIRDATGRVGYTF.

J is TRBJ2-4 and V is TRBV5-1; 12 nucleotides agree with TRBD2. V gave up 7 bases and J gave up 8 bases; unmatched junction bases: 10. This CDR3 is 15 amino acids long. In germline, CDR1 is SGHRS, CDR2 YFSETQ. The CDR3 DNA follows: TGCGCCAGCTCTCTAGCGGGAGGGCCGAGGGACATTCAGTACTTC. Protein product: CASSLAGGPRDIQYF.

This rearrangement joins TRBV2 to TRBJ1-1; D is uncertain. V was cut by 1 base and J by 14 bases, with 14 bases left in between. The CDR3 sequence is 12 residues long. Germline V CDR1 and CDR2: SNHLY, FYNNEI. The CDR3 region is CASSEGIKHRFF. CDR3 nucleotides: TGTGCCAGCAGTGAAGGTATAAAACACAGATTCTTT.

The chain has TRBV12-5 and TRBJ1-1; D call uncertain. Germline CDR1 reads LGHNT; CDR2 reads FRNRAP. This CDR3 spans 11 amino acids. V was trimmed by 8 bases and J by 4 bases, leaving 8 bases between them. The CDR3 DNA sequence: TGTGCTAGTCTGGAGAGCACTGAAGCTTTCTTT. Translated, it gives CASLESTEAFF.

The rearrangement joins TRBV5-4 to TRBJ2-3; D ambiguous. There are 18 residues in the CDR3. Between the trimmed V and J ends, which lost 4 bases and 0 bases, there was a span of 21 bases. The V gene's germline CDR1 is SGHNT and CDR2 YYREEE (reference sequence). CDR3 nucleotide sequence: TGTGCCAGCAGCCCGACAATCGTTCGAAGCCCTAGCACAGATACGCAGTATTTT. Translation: CASSPTIVRSPSTDTQYF.

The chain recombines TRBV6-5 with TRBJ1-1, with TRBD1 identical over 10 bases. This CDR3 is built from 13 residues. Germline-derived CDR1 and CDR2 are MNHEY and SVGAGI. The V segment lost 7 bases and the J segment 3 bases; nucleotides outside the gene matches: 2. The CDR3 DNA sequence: TGTGCCAGCAAGGACAGGGGGGACACTGAAGCTTTCTTT. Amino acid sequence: CASKDRGDTEAFF.

CDR3 coding DNA: TGTGCCAGCAGCTTAGCCCTAGCGCCTTCCAATGAGCAGTTCTTC. Translated: CASSLALAPSNEQFF. This rearrangement joins TRBV11-2 to TRBJ2-1; perhaps TRBD2 as D (6 bases). CDR1 is SGHAT and CDR2 is FQNNGV in the germline V gene. This CDR3 contains 15 residues. The V gene lost 1 base and the J gene lost 6 bases, with 13 bases spanning the gap.

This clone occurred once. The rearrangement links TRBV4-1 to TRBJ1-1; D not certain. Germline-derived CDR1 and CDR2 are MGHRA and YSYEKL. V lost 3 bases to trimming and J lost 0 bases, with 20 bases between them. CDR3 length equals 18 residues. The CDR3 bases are TGCGCCAGCAGCCAGCGGGGATTCAACCCCCTGATGAACACTGAAGCTTTCTTT. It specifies CASSQRGFNPLMNTEAFF.

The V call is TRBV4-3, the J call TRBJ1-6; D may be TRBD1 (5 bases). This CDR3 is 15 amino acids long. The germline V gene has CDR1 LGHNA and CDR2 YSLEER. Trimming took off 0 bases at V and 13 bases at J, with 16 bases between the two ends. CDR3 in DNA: TGCGCCAGCAGCCAAGATGGAGGGACCGCCTTTCCCCTCCACTTT. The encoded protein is CASSQDGGTAFPLHF.

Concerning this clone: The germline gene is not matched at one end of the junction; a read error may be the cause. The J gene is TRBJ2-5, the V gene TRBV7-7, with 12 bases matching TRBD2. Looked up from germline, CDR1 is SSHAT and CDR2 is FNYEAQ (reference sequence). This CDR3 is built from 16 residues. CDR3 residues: CASSSDLAGGRETQYF. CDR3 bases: TGTGCTAGCAGCTCCGATCTAGCGGGGGGGAGAGAGACCCAGTACTTC.

The CDR3 bases are TGTGCCAGCAGCTTACTAGCGGGTCTTACTAACAATGAGCAGTTCTTC. This translates into CASSLLAGLTNNEQFF. The genes are TRBV7-6 and TRBJ2-1; TRBD2 matches at 8 bases. The CDR3 extends over 16 amino acids. Losses at the gene ends were 2 bases for V and 5 bases for J; bases not matched to a gene: 8. Germline V gene lookup returns CDR1 SGHVS and CDR2 FNYEAQ.

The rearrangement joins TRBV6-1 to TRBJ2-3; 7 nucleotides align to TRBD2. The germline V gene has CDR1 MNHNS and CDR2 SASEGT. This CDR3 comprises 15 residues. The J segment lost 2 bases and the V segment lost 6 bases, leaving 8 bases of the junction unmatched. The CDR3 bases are TGTGCCAGCAGCCTGGGAGCGGGGTCCACAGATACGCAGTATTTT. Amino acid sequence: CASSLGAGSTDTQYF.

This chain's CDR3 is CASSTGESYNSPLHF. As DNA, the CDR3 is TGTGCCAGCAGTACAGGGGAATCCTATAATTCACCCCTCCACTTT. V gene TRBV6-5 combines with J gene TRBJ1-6, with TRBD1 matching 7 bases. V shed 5 bases and J 1 base; nucleotides not matched to a gene: 2. CDR1 and CDR2 from the germline V gene are MNHEY and SVGAGI. The CDR3 sequence is 15 residues long.

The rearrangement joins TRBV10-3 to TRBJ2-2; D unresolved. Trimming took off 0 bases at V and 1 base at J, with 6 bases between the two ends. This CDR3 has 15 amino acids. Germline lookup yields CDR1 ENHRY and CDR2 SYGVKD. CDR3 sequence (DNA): TGTGCCATCAGTGAGTCGTGGCAGAACACCGGGGAGCTGTTTTTT. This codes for CAISESWQNTGELFF.

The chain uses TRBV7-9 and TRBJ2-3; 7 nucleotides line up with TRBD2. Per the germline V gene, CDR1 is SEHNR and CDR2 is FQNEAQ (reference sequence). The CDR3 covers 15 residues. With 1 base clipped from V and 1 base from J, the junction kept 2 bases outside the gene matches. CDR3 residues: CASSLESGGTDTQYF. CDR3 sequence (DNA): TGTGCCAGCAGCTTAGAGAGCGGGGGCACAGATACGCAGTATTTT.

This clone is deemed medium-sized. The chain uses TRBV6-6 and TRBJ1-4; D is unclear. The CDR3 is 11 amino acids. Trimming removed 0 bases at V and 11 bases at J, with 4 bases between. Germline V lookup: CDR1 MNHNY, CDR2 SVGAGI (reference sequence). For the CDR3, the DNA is TGTGCCAGCAGTTACTCGGAGAAACTGTTTTTT. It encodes CASSYSEKLFF.

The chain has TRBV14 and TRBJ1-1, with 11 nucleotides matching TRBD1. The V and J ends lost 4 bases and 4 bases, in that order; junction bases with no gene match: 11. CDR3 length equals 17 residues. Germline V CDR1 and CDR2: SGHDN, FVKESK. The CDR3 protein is CASSPFGQGAHTTEAFF. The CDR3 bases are TGTGCCAGCAGCCCATTCGGACAGGGGGCGCACACCACTGAAGCTTTCTTT.

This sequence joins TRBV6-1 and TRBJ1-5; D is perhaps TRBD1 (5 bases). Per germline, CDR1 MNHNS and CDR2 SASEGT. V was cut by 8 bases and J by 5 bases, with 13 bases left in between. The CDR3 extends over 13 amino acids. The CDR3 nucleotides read TGTGCCAGCGGCTCGTCGGGGGATCAGCCCCAGCATTTT. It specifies CASGSSGDQPQHF.

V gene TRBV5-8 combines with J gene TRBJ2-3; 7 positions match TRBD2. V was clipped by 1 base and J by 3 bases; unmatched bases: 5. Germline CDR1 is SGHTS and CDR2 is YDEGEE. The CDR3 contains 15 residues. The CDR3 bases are TGTGCCAGCAGCTTGACGCTAGCGGAGACAGATACGCAGTATTTT. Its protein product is CASSLTLAETDTQYF.

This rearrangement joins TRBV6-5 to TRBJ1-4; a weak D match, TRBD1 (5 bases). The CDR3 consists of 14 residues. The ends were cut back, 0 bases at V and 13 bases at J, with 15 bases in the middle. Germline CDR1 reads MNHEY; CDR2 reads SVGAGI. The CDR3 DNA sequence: TGTGCCAGCAGTTACTCACGGGGGGAGGTGGGACTGTTTTTT. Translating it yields CASSYSRGEVGLFF.

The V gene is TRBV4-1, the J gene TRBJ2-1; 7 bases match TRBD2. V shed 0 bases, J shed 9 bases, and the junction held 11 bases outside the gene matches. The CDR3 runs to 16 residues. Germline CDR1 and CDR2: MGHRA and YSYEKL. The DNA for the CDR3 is TGCGCCAGCAGCCAAGAAACAGCGGGATTTGAGGGTGAGCAGTTCTTC. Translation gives CASSQETAGFEGEQFF.

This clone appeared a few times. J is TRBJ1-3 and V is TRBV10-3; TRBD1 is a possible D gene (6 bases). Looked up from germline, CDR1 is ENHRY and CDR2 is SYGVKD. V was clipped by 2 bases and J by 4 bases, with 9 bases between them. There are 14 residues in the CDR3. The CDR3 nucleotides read TGTGCCATCAGTGAGCGGGGGGCCGGAAACACCATATATTTT. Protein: CAISERGAGNTIYF.

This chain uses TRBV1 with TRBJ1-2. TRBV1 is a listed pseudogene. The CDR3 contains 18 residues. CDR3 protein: CTSSQDQGAGWGRGGYTF. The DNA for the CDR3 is TGCACCAGCAGCCAAGATCAAGGGGCAGGTTGGGGTCGGGGGGGCTACACCTTC.

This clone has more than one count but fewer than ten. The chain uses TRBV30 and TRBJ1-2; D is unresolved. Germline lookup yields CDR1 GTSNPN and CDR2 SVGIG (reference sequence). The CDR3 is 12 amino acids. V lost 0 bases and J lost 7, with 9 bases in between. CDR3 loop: CAWSVGGGGYTF. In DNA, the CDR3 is TGTGCCTGGAGTGTAGGTGGAGGTGGCTACACCTTC. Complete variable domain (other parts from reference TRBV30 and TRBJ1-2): SQTIHQWPATLVQPVGSPLSLECTVEGTSNPNLYWYRQAAGRGLQLLFYSVGIGQISSEVPQNLSASRPQDRQFILSSKKLLLSDSGFYLCAWSVGGGGYTFGSGTRLTVV.